This is a list of T cell receptor beta chains from one sample in a study of memory B cells and T cells in multiple sclerosis. This table comes from immunoSEQ multiplex PCR, and its TCRdb copy is limited to in-frame clones, with some not included. The sample includes about 7,600 clones, roughly 50% of them seen just once. Input material: memory (CD45RO+) CD8+ T cells from blood. These receptor sequences come from a human donor with multiple sclerosis. CDR3s include the opening cysteine and the closing phenylalanine or tryptophan. D genes are given only for firm matches. Clone size appears in some rows only: once, few, many, or a class for an expanded clone.

j_gene,v_gene,abundance,d_gene,CDR3nt,CDR3aa
TRBJ2-5,TRBV6-1,.,.,TGTGCCAGCAGTGAGTCTAGCGCCATTGCTCGGGAGACCCAGTACTTC,CASSESSAIARETQYF
TRBJ1-2,TRBV5-4,few,TRBD1,TGTGCCAGCAGCCCCGGGACAGGCTTAGGGTTACAAGGCTACACCTTC,CASSPGTGLGLQGYTF
TRBJ2-7,TRBV6-1,.,.,TGTGCCAGCAGGGTATCCTACGAGCAGTACTTC,CASRVSYEQYF
TRBJ2-2,TRBV28,.,.,TGTGCCAGCAGTTTTTGGAGGGGAACCGGGGAGCTGTTTTTT,CASSFWRGTGELFF
TRBJ1-1,TRBV5-1,.,.,TGCGCCAGCAGCTTAAGTACAGGGTCGGTCACTGAAGCTTTCTTT,CASSLSTGSVTEAFF
TRBJ2-2,TRBV10-3,.,.,TGTGCCATCAGTGAGTCTAGCCGGGACACCGGGGAGCTGTTTTTT,CAISESSRDTGELFF
TRBJ2-2,TRBV7-6,.,.,TGTGCCAGCAGCCTCCGGGCTCCCGGGAGGGAGCTGTTTTTT,CASSLRAPGRELFF
TRBJ1-1,TRBV25-1,.,.,TGTGCCAGCAGTGGAGGTACCGGGAGTGAAGCTTTCTTT,CASSGGTGSEAFF
TRBJ2-3,TRBV10-2,.,TRBD2,TGCGCCAGCAGTATAGCGGGGGGCACAGATACGCAGTATTTT,CASSIAGGTDTQYF
TRBJ1-4,TRBV6-1,.,TRBD1,TGTGCCAGCACTACACAGGGGTTCGAAAAACTGTTTTTT,CASTTQGFEKLFF
TRBJ2-7,TRBV6-1,.,TRBD2,TGTGCCAGCAGTGAGTTAGCGGGGTTCTACGAGCAGTACTTC,CASSELAGFYEQYF
TRBJ2-7,TRBV30,.,.,TGTGCCTGGAGTGTAACTGCGGGGACCGAGCAGTACTTC,CAWSVTAGTEQYF
TRBJ2-7,TRBV14,.,.,TGTGCCAGCAGCCAATGGGGGGAGAGGGCGTACGAGCAGTACTTC,CASSQWGERAYEQYF
TRBJ2-1,TRBV6-5,medium-sized,.,TGTGCCAGCAGTTATCTCGGTGGGGGAGGTCATAATGAGCAGTTCTTC,CASSYLGGGGHNEQFF
TRBJ1-1,TRBV2,.,.,TGTGCCAGCACTATCACCCCCGTTTTCACTGAAGCTTTCTTT,CASTITPVFTEAFF
TRBJ1-2,TRBV6-4,.,.,TGTGCCAGCAGTGACTCCGGTAACTATGGCTACACCTTC,CASSDSGNYGYTF
TRBJ2-7,TRBV10-2,.,TRBD2,TGCGCCAGCAGTTCCGGGGAGGGCTACGAGCAGTACTTC,CASSSGEGYEQYF
TRBJ2-7,TRBV15,.,.,TGTGCCACCAGCAGAGATAGCAGGGACGAGCAGTACTTC,CATSRDSRDEQYF
TRBJ2-3,TRBV2,.,TRBD2,TGTGCCAGCAGTGAATTGGCTAGCGGGGGGATCACAGATACGCAGTATTTT,CASSELASGGITDTQYF
TRBJ2-7,TRBV7-2,once,TRBD1,TGTGCCAGCAGCTTACGCGGACAGGGATACTACGAGCAGTACTTC,CASSLRGQGYYEQYF
TRBJ2-7,TRBV6-5,.,.,TGTGCCAGCAGCGTTACAGGGAACGAGCAGTACTTC,CASSVTGNEQYF
TRBJ1-2,TRBV19,few,.,TGTGCCAGTAGTATCCCCGGGGGAGACTATGGCTACACCTTC,CASSIPGGDYGYTF
TRBJ2-1,TRBV19,few,.,TGTGCCAGTAGTATGGGGGGACCCTCCTACAATGAGCAGTTCTTC,CASSMGGPSYNEQFF
TRBJ2-5,TRBV16,.,TRBD1,TGTGCCAGCAGCCAATCTTGGGGACAGGGGGCTCGGGAGACCCAGTACTTC,CASSQSWGQGARETQYF
TRBJ1-5,TRBV9,.,.,TGTGCCAGCAGCCAAGGGGGGGGAAGCAATCAGCCCCAGCATTTT,CASSQGGGSNQPQHF
TRBJ2-5,TRBV4-1,.,.,TGTGCCAGCAGCGAAGGGGCGGGGGAGACCCAGTACTTC,CASSEGAGETQYF
TRBJ2-1,TRBV15,.,.,TGTGCCACCAGCAGAGGGGGGCTCCGAACGGAGCAGTTCTTC,CATSRGGLRTEQFF
TRBJ1-1,TRBV5-1,.,.,TGCGCCAGCAGCTTGGTTGGCCATGAAGCTTTCTTT,CASSLVGHEAFF
TRBJ1-2,TRBV6-6,.,.,TGTGCCAGCAGCGCTAGTGGTACGATCTATGGCTACACCTTC,CASSASGTIYGYTF
TRBJ2-7,TRBV5-1,.,TRBD1,TGCGCCAGCAGCTTGGGGGGGACAGGGTACGAGCAGTACTTC,CASSLGGTGYEQYF
TRBJ2-1,TRBV7-3,few,.,TGTGCCAGCAGCAAAACGGGGCGGGAACTAAATTTGAATGAGCAGTTCTTC,CASSKTGRELNLNEQFF
TRBJ2-3,TRBV2,.,TRBD1,TGTGCCAGCAGTGAAGGAGTGGGAAATGGGACAGGGTTTGTAGATACGCAGTATTTT,CASSEGVGNGTGFVDTQYF
TRBJ1-5,TRBV9,.,.,TGTGCCAGCAGTGCGGGGGGGGGTAGCAATCAGCCCCAGCATTTT,CASSAGGGSNQPQHF
TRBJ2-1,TRBV7-8,few,.,TGTGCCAGCAGCCCCGAGGGGCGGAGGGTCTACAATGAGCAGTTCTTC,CASSPEGRRVYNEQFF
TRBJ2-3,TRBV5-1,.,.,TGCGCCAGCAGCTTGCAGGACACGATCACAGATACGCAGTATTTT,CASSLQDTITDTQYF
TRBJ2-3,TRBV9,.,TRBD2,TGTGCCAGCAGCCCAGGGGCTAGCGGGGGAAATACGCAGTATTTT,CASSPGASGGNTQYF